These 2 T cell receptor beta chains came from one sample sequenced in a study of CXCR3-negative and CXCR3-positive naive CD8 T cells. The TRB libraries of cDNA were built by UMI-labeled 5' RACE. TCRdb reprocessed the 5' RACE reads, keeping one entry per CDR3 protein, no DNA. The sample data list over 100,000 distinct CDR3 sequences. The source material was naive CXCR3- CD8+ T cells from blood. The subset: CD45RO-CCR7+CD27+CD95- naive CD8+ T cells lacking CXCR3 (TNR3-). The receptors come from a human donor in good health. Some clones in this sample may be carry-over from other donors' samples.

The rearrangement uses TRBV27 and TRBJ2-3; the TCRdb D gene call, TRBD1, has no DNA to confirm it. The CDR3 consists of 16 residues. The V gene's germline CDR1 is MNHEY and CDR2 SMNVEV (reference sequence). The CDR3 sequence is CASSLWGGFYTDTQYF.

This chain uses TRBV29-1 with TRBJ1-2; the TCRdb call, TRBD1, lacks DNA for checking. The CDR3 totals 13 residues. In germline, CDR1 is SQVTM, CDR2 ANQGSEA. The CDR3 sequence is CSVAGQGMNGYTF.